The 5 T cell receptor beta chains given below trace back to one sample, sequenced in a study of blood T cell repertoires in COVID-19. Assay: immunoSEQ multiplex PCR; the TCRdb copy retains only in-frame clones and omits some. The table includes roughly 80,000 clones, 65% to 85% detected once. The specimen was peripheral blood. These receptors were obtained from a woman aged 55-75 years with acute or convalescent COVID-19.

This clone has only a few counts. The chain uses TRBV5-4 and TRBJ2-7; 9 bases align to TRBD2. Per the germline V gene, CDR1 is SGHNT and CDR2 is YYREEE (reference sequence). V trimming: 0 bases; J trimming: 2 bases; junction bases outside the gene matches: 6. The CDR3 totals 16 residues. This CDR3 reads CASSLAAASGAYEQYF. DNA for the CDR3: TGTGCCAGCAGCTTGGCTGCGGCTAGCGGGGCCTACGAGCAGTACTTC. The full variable domain, completed using reference TRBV5-4 and TRBJ2-7, is ETGVTQSPTHLIKTRGQQVTLRCSSQSGHNTVSWYQQALGQGPQFIFQYYREEENGRGNFPPRFSGLQFPNYSSELNVNALELDDSALYLCASSLAAASGAYEQYFGPGTRLTVT.

This clone was seen more than once but under ten times. The genes are TRBV5-4 and TRBJ1-1; weak D call: TRBD1 (5 bases). CDR1 and CDR2 from the germline V gene are SGHNT and YYREEE (reference sequence). This CDR3 spans 13 amino acids. With 6 bases removed from V and 0 bases from J, the gap between germline ends came to 9 bases. The DNA for the CDR3 is TGTGCCAGCAAACTACAGGTGAACACTGAAGCTTTCTTT. Translating gives CASKLQVNTEAFF.

This chain links TRBV7-2 with TRBJ1-5, with 7 bases that match TRBD1. Germline V gene sequence: CDR1 SGHTA, CDR2 FQGNSA. The CDR3 length is 15 residues. V lost 5 bases to trimming and J lost 5 bases; unmatched junction nucleotides: 9. The CDR3 sequence: CASSGRTGPDQPQHF. The CDR3 nucleotides are TGTGCCAGCAGCGGGCGGACAGGCCCAGATCAGCCCCAGCATTTT. Complete variable domain (other parts from reference TRBV7-2 and TRBJ1-5): GAGVSQSPSNKVTEKGKDVELRCDPISGHTALYWYRQSLGQGLEFLIYFQGNSAPDKSGLPSDRFSAERTGGSVSTLTIQRTQQEDSAVYLCASSGRTGPDQPQHFGDGTRLSIL.

The chain recombines TRBV2 with TRBJ1-1; TRBD1 aligns across 7 bases. The CDR3 runs 13 residues. The germline gives CDR1 SNHLY, CDR2 FYNNEI. The V segment lost 7 bases and the J segment 7 bases; nucleotides outside the gene matches: 9. The CDR3 nucleotides read TGTGCCAGCACCACAGGGGAGTATGGTGAAGCTTTCTTT. This gives the protein CASTTGEYGEAFF.

V and J are TRBV2 and TRBJ1-5; 7 bases map to TRBD1. Unmatched junction bases numbered 9, after V lost 7 bases and J lost 0 bases. The CDR3 is 16 amino acids. Germline lookup yields CDR1 SNHLY and CDR2 FYNNEI. The CDR3, as DNA: TGTGCCAGCACCACTACAGGGGCTTATAGCAATCAGCCCCAGCATTTT. Protein product: CASTTTGAYSNQPQHF.